The clone carrying this T cell receptor beta chain appeared a few times. For the second PCR, which ran for about 6 to 12 cycles, a sample-barcoded 5' primer and a J-beta primer mix were used. TCRdb analysed the 5' RACE reads with MiXCR anew, one entry per CDR3 protein. The repertoire has over 600,000 distinct CDR3 sequences, roughly 41% of them found once; the top ten carry around 30%. The data were taken from a study of blood T cells in healthy people across ages. Sample: blood. This TCR derives from an elderly man in good health.

CDR3 region: CASSEMGMNTEAFF. The CDR3 DNA is TGTGCCAGCAGTGAAATGGGGATGAACACTGAAGCTTTCTTT. The rearrangement joins TRBV6-1 to TRBJ1-1, with D unresolved. CDR3 length equals 14 residues. Trimming cost V 2 bases and J 0 bases, with 7 bases left between them. Germline CDR1 MNHNS, CDR2 SASEGT.